These 23 T cell receptor beta chains share one sample of origin, sequenced in a study of shared clonotypes between healthy human individuals. Sequenced by immunoSEQ multiplex PCR; TCRdb stores in-frame clones only, minus some. Of about 1 million clones listed, about 75% are singletons. Sequenced input: memory CD4+ T cells sorted from blood. The subset denotes: CD45RA-negative fraction. The receptors shown here come from a man aged 18 to 30 in good health.

The CDR3 protein is CARSFAGLSGGRYEQYF. The CDR3 DNA is TGTGCCAGAAGCTTTGCCGGACTAAGCGGGGGAAGATACGAGCAGTACTTC. The chain couples TRBV5-3 to TRBJ2-7, with 8 nucleotides matching TRBD2. TRBV5-3 is flagged as an ORF with uncertain function. The trim removed 2 bases at V and 4 bases at J, leaving 14 bases unmatched. CDR3 size: 17 residues.

The genes are TRBV7-9 and TRBJ2-5; tentative D call: TRBD1 (6 bases). The CDR3 contains 14 residues. CDR1 is SEHNR, CDR2 FQNEAQ, per germline (reference sequence). The ends were cut back, 4 bases at V and 4 bases at J, with 13 bases in the middle. In nucleotides, the CDR3 is TGTGCCAGCAGCTCCAACAGGGTCGCAGAGACCCAGTACTTC. It encodes CASSSNRVAETQYF.

The genes are TRBV2 and TRBJ1-3; perhaps TRBD1 as D (6 bases). Looked up from germline, CDR1 is SNHLY and CDR2 is FYNNEI. The length of the CDR3 is 15 residues. Trimming removed 6 bases from V and 0 bases from J, with 12 bases in between. The CDR3 reads CASSPGVPSGNTIYF. In DNA form, the CDR3 reads TGTGCCAGCAGCCCAGGGGTCCCCTCTGGAAACACCATATATTTT.

This chain uses TRBV19 with TRBJ1-4; D unclear. This CDR3 spans 11 amino acids. In germline, CDR1 is LNHDA, CDR2 SQIVND (reference sequence). Deletions cut 3 bases from V and 6 bases from J, with 2 bases between. DNA of the CDR3: TGTGCCAGTAGTATGGATGAAAAACTGTTTTTT. It encodes CASSMDEKLFF.

V gene TRBV18 combines with J gene TRBJ2-3; D ambiguous. Germline V lookup: CDR1 KGHSH, CDR2 LQKENI. This CDR3 is 14 amino acids long. Between the trimmed V and J ends, which lost 6 bases and 3 bases, there was a span of 13 bases. The CDR3 nucleotides are TGTGCCAGCTCGCCCGGTTCACGGACAGATACGCAGTATTTT. This encodes CASSPGSRTDTQYF.

This clone was counted once. One end of the junction is discordant with germline, which a read error may explain. The rearrangement joins TRBV2 to TRBJ1-1; 10 bases line up with TRBD1. The germline V gene encodes CDR1 SNHLY and CDR2 FYNNEI. The CDR3 contains 12 residues. CDR3 coding DNA: TGTGCCAGCAGCGATGACAGGGGGCTGCCCGCGTTT. This gives the protein CASSDDRGLPAF.

The V call is TRBV28, the J call TRBJ1-2; no clear D gene. Trimming cost V 4 bases and J 3 bases, with 6 bases left between them. This CDR3 is built from 12 residues. Germline loops: CDR1 MDHEN, CDR2 SYDVKM. The CDR3 sequence: CASSYSDYGYTF. For the CDR3, the DNA is TGTGCCAGCAGTTACTCAGACTATGGCTACACCTTC.

The gene calls are TRBV5-4 and TRBJ2-7; TRBD2 matches 12 bases. J was trimmed by 7 bases and V by 4 bases; bases with no gene match: 9. Germline CDR1 is SGHNT and CDR2 is YYREEE (reference sequence). This CDR3 is 15 amino acids long. As DNA, the CDR3 is TGTGCCAGCAGCCCCCTAGCGGGAGGGTGGGGAGAGCAGTACTTC. This codes for CASSPLAGGWGEQYF.

The genes are TRBV29-1 and TRBJ2-5; 11 positions agree with TRBD2. This CDR3 has 14 residues. Germline CDR1 SQVTM, CDR2 ANQGSEA. V lost 2 bases to trimming and J lost 13 bases; unmatched junction nucleotides: 12. The CDR3 sequence: CSVETRTSGSETYF. CDR3 bases: TGCAGCGTTGAAACTAGGACTAGCGGGTCCGAAACGTACTTC.

At least ten counts were recorded for this clone. The chain recombines TRBV4-2 with TRBJ2-7; D gene ambiguous. V dropped 3 bases and J dropped 4 bases, with 19 bases sitting between them. The CDR3 extends over 16 amino acids. CDR1 is LGHNA, CDR2 YNFKEQ, per germline. DNA for the CDR3: TGTGCCAGCAGCCAGCTTACACCACTCCCTGAATACGAGCAGTACTTC. It codes for CASSQLTPLPEYEQYF.

The chain recombines TRBV14 with TRBJ2-3; tentative D call: TRBD1 (5 bases). The CDR3 is 15 residues long. The germline V and J ends were trimmed by 0 bases and 1 base, with 8 bases remaining between them. Germline loops: CDR1 SGHDN, CDR2 FVKESK. CDR3 DNA: TGTGCCAGCAGCCAAGATTCCAGGGGCACAGATACGCAGTATTTT. Its protein product is CASSQDSRGTDTQYF.

This chain links TRBV5-6 with TRBJ2-5; 7 bases line up with TRBD1. The CDR3 has 13 residues. Germline V CDR1 and CDR2: SGHDT, YYEEEE. The V segment lost 2 bases and the J segment 3 bases; nucleotides outside the gene matches: 1. Here the CDR3 reads CASSLQGKETQYF. The CDR3 DNA reads TGTGCCAGCAGCTTACAGGGGAAAGAGACCCAGTACTTC.

The V and J genes are TRBV27 and TRBJ2-3; the D gene is possibly TRBD1 (8 bases). Germline V gives CDR1 MNHEY, CDR2 SMNVEV (reference sequence). Trimming removed 3 bases at V and 6 bases at J, with 19 bases between. The CDR3 consists of 16 residues. The CDR3 DNA reads TGTGCCAGCAGTTTCACAGGGGGGGGAACAGGGGATACGCAGTATTTT. Translated: CASSFTGGGTGDTQYF.

The chain employs TRBV7-2 and TRBJ2-7; D call uncertain. Germline V gene sequence: CDR1 SGHTA, CDR2 FQGNSA. With 2 bases removed from V and 4 bases from J, the gap between germline ends came to 12 bases. This CDR3 is built from 14 residues. Written as DNA, the CDR3 is TGTGCCAGCAGCTTAAGAATACCCGGATACGAGCAGTACTTC. Translated, it gives CASSLRIPGYEQYF.

The V gene is TRBV9, the J gene TRBJ2-1, with D perhaps being TRBD1 or TRBD2 (5 bases each). The V end lost 0 bases, the J end lost 5 bases, and 12 bases lay between the germline ends. Germline loops: CDR1 SGDLS, CDR2 YYNGEE. The CDR3 totals 15 residues. The CDR3: CASSVGSEGHNEQFF. In DNA form, the CDR3 reads TGTGCCAGCAGCGTAGGAAGCGAGGGACACAATGAGCAGTTCTTC.

As to this clone: This sequence is one base from a far larger clone and is likely a read error. The chain combines TRBV7-2 with TRBJ2-5; tentative D call: TRBD2 (6 bases). Per germline, CDR1 SGHTA and CDR2 FQGNSA. This CDR3 is built from 15 residues. CDR3 region: CAGSLVLARQETQYF. As DNA, the CDR3 is TGTGCCGGCAGCTTAGTCCTAGCGAGGCAAGAGACCCAGTACTTC.

CDR3 in amino acids: CASSTGTSGYSGANVLTF. The CDR3 DNA reads as TGTGCCAGCAGTACCGGGACTAGCGGCTACTCTGGGGCCAACGTCCTGACTTTC. This sequence joins TRBV25-1 and TRBJ2-6, with 11 bases aligning to TRBD2. The ends lost 5 bases at V and 0 bases at J; junction bases unmatched: 6. The CDR3 totals 18 residues. The germline CDR1 and CDR2 sequences are MGHDK and SYGVNS. Based on the CDR3 plus reference TRBV25-1 and TRBJ2-6, the full variable domain is EADIYQTPRYLVIGTGKKITLECSQTMGHDKMYWYQQDPGMELHLIHYSYGVNSTEKGDLSSESTVSRIRTEHFPLTLESARPSHTSQYLCASSTGTSGYSGANVLTFGAGSRLTVL.

V is TRBV18 and J is TRBJ2-2; D unresolved. The CDR3 runs to 13 residues. Germline V gene sequence: CDR1 KGHSH, CDR2 LQKENI. V was trimmed by 3 bases and J by 7 bases, leaving 9 bases between them. CDR3 region: CASSPMVLGELFF. The CDR3, as DNA: TGTGCCAGCTCACCTATGGTTCTCGGGGAGCTGTTTTTT.

The chain has TRBV5-4 and TRBJ2-5; 11 nucleotides agree with TRBD2. V was clipped by 4 bases and J by 4 bases; unmatched bases: 9. The CDR3 length is 16 residues. Germline lookup yields CDR1 SGHNT and CDR2 YYREEE (reference sequence). The CDR3 region is CASSPGLLAGVETQYF. CDR3 nucleotides: TGTGCCAGCAGCCCCGGGTTACTAGCGGGAGTAGAGACCCAGTACTTC. Full variable domain (rest looked up from reference TRBV5-4 and TRBJ2-5): ETGVTQSPTHLIKTRGQQVTLRCSSQSGHNTVSWYQQALGQGPQFIFQYYREEENGRGNFPPRFSGLQFPNYSSELNVNALELDDSALYLCASSPGLLAGVETQYFGPGTRLLVL.

The chain couples TRBV19 to TRBJ1-5; tentative D call: TRBD1 (6 bases). The germline CDR1 and CDR2 sequences are LNHDA and SQIVND (reference sequence). The ends were cut back, 7 bases at V and 4 bases at J, with 17 bases in the middle. This CDR3 comprises 15 residues. For the CDR3, the DNA is TGTGCCAGTACCCGATATCGGGGGCCGAATCAGCCCCAGCATTTT. Protein sequence: CASTRYRGPNQPQHF.

To note about this clone: Other nucleotide sequences from this sample produce the same CDR3. The CDR3 is CASSERANYGYTF. DNA for the CDR3: TGTGCCAGCAGTGAAAGGGCTAACTATGGCTACACCTTC. The V gene is TRBV2, the J gene TRBJ1-2, with D unclear. This CDR3 comprises 13 residues. CDR1 is SNHLY and CDR2 is FYNNEI in the germline V gene. Deletions cut 2 bases from V and 0 bases from J, with 4 bases between. The full variable domain, its missing parts supplied by reference TRBV2 and TRBJ1-2, is EPEVTQTPSHQVTQMGQEVILRCVPISNHLYFYWYRQILGQKVEFLVSFYNNEISEKSEIFDDQFSVERPDGSNFTLKIRSTKLEDSAMYFCASSERANYGYTFGSGTRLTVV.

The table lists this clone with a few counts. CDR3 nucleotide sequence: TGTGCCACCAAGGGGGAGGGTCAAGGTATGAACACTGAAGCTTTCTTT. Residues: CATKGEGQGMNTEAFF. The V and J genes are TRBV28 and TRBJ1-1; a weak D match, TRBD1 (6 bases). V lost 10 bases and J 0 bases, leaving 21 bases between the germline ends. The length of the CDR3 is 16 residues. CDR1 and CDR2 from the germline V gene are MDHEN and SYDVKM. Drawing the rest from reference TRBV28 and TRBJ1-1, the complete variable domain is DVKVTQSSRYLVKRTGEKVFLECVQDMDHENMFWYRQDPGLGLRLIYFSYDVKMKEKGDIPEGYSVSREKKERFSLILESASTNQTSMYLCATKGEGQGMNTEAFFGQGTRLTVV.

This clone was detected a few times. The CDR3 DNA reads TGTGCAAGTCGCTCGCTAGGGGCCCCCAGGGTTTATCAAGAGAACACTGAAGCTTTCTTT. Amino acid sequence: CASRSLGAPRVYQENTEAFF. The J gene is TRBJ1-1, the V gene TRBV12-2; the D call of TRBD1 is as the table states it, not checked on the DNA. TRBV12-2 is labeled a pseudogene. CDR3 size: 20 residues.